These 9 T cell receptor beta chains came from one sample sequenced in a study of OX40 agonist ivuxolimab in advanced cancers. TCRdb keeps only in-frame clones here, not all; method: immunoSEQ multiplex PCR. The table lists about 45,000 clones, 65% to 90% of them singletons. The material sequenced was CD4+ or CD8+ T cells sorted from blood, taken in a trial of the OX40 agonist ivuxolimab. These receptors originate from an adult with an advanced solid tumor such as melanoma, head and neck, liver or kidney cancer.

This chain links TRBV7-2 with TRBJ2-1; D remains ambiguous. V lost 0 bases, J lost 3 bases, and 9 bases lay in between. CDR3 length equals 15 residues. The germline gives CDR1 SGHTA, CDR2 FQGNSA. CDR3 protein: CASSLAGPLYNEQFF. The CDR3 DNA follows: TGTGCCAGCAGCTTAGCAGGCCCCCTCTACAATGAGCAGTTCTTC.

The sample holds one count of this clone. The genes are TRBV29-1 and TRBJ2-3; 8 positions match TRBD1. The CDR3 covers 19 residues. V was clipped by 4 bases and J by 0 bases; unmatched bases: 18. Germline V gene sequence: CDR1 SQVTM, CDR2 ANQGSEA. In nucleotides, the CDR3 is TGCAGCGTTGCTGGACAGGGAGTAAATTACGGGACTAGCACAGATACGCAGTATTTT. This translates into CSVAGQGVNYGTSTDTQYF.

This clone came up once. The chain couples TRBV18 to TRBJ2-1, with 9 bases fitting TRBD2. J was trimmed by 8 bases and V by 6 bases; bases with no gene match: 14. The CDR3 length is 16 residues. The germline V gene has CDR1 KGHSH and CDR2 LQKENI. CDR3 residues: CASSPFVAGAGDEQFF. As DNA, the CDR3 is TGTGCCAGCTCCCCCTTTGTAGCGGGAGCGGGCGATGAGCAGTTCTTC.

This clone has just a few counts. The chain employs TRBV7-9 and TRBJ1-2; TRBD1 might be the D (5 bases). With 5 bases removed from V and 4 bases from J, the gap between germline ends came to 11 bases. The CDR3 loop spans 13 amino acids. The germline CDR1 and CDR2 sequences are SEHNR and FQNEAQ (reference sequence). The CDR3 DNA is TGTGCCAGCAGCATGGGGGATTTCTATGGCTACACCTTC. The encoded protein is CASSMGDFYGYTF.

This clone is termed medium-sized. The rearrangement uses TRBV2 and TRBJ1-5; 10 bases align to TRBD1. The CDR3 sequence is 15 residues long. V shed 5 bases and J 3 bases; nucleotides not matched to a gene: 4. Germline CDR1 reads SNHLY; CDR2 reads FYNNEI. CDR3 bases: TGTGCCAGCAGTAGGGACAGGGGTCTCAATCAGCCCCAGCATTTT. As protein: CASSRDRGLNQPQHF. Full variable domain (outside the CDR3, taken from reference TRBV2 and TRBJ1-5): EPEVTQTPSHQVTQMGQEVILRCVPISNHLYFYWYRQILGQKVEFLVSFYNNEISEKSEIFDDQFSVERPDGSNFTLKIRSTKLEDSAMYFCASSRDRGLNQPQHFGDGTRLSIL.

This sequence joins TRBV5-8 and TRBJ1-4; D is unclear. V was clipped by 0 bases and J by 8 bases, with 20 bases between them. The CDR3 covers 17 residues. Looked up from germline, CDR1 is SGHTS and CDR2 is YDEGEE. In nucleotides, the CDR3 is TGTGCCAGCAGCTTGGGAGGTCCCGTCCCGCCTCTGGAAAAACTGTTTTTT. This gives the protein CASSLGGPVPPLEKLFF.

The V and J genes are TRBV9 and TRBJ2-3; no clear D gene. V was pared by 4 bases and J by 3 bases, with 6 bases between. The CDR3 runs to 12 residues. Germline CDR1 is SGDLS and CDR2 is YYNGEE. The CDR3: CASSTQTDTQYF. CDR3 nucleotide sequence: TGTGCCAGCAGCACTCAAACAGATACGCAGTATTTT.

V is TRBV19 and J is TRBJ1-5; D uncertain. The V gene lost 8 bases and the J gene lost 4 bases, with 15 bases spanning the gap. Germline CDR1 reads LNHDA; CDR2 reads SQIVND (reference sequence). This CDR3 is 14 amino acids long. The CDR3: CASDRASGNQPQHF. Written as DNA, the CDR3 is TGTGCCAGTGACCGGGCCTCGGGAAATCAGCCCCAGCATTTT.

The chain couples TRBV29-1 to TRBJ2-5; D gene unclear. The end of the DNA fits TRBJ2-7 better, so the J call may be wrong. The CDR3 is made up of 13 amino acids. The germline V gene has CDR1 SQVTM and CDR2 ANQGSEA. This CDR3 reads CSVASGLASEQYF. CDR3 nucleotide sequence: TGCAGCGTTGCGTCAGGTCTCGCCTCCGAGCAGTACTTC.